The source of this T cell receptor (beta chain) is a study of OX40 agonist ivuxolimab in advanced cancers. Study conclusions and caveats: Researchers report that CD8+ T cells had, on average, more expanded clones than CD4+.

TCRdb's table, derived via immunoSEQ multiplex PCR, lists solely in-frame clones and lacks some. This table has fewer than 20,000 clones, 80% to 85% appearing once. Of note for this clone: Antigen unknown.

Germline V gene lookup returns CDR1 SEHNR and CDR2 FQNEAQ (reference sequence). Trimming cost V 2 bases and J 5 bases, with 6 bases left between them. This CDR3 comprises 12 residues. The sample in question was CD4+ or CD8+ T cells sorted from blood, obtained in a trial of the OX40 agonist ivuxolimab. This clonotype originated in an adult with an advanced solid tumor such as melanoma, head and neck, liver or kidney cancer. The V and J genes are TRBV7-9 and TRBJ2-5, with D unresolved. The CDR3 sequence: CASSLYGETQYF. The CDR3 bases are TGTGCCAGCAGCTTATACGGGGAGACCCAGTACTTC.